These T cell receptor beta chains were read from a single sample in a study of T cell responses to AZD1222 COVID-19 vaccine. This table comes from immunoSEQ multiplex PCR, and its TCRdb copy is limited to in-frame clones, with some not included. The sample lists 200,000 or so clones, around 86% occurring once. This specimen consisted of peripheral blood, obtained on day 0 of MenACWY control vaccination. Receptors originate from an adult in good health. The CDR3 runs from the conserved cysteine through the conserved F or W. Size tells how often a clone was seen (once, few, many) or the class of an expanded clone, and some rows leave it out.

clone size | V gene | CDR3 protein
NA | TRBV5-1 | CASSAPGQASMNTEAFF
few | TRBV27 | CASSLSGQLVQPQHF
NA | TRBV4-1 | CASSQGTNYGYTF
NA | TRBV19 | CASSIGDRSNEQFF
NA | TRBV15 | CATSRTDRGGPTDTQYF
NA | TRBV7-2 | CASSLRDTPYNEQFF
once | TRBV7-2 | CASEPGQGLEQYF
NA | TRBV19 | CASRQGAPDYGYTF
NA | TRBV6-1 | CASSEGHGAPLHF
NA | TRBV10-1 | CASSEPTGRPYF
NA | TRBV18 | CASSPAQGGINSPLHF
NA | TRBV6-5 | CASSFTRRGNTEAFF
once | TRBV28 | CASMEPSRAGATNYGYTF
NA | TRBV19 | CASSIEGLNTGELFF
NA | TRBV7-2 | CASSVSYEQYF
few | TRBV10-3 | CAISLPPGGSTDTQYF
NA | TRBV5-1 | CASSLRAGTGETQYF
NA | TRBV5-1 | CASSGAGEQYF
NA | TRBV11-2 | CASSPTRSGGGDYGYTF
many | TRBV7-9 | CASTYSRGSGANVLTF
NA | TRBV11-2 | CASSLGQGAREQYF
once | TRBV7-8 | CASSLREDTQYF
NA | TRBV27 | CASSLSPGENYGYTF
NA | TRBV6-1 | CASSEAEIMTGLNTDTQYF
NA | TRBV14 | CASSQGLVEKLFF
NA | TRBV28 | CASRRDSSYTGELFF
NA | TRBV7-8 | CASSLNTGFEKLFF
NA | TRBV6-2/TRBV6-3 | CASSYEGTNGYTF
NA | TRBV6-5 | CAIPGQGAFYGYTF
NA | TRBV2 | CASMGRPGGYF
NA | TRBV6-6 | CASSWGPPEDTEAFF
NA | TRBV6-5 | CASYGGNTEAFF
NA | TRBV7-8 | CASSLLVTYEQYF
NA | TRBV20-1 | CSAAGQNEQYF
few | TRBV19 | CASSSLTGGREQYF
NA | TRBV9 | CASSSNPGILAGNTEAFF
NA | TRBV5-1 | CASSRRDRGINEQFF
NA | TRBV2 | CASSDYRVEAFF
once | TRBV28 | CASSTGTRSSGNTIYF
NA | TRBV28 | CASSSGQNTDTQYF
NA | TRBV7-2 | CASSSSSRGGADTQYF
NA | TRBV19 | CASSIGLVGGELFF
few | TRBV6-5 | CASNLAGGPYEQFF
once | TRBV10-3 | CAISEVEQSYGYTF
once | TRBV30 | CAWSVGTSANNEQFF
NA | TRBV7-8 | CASSRDLSYEQYF
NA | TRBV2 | CASSGGTSGVVNYEQYF
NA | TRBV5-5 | CASSGDGGVSPLHF
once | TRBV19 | CASSIEGTPGQGVQPQHF
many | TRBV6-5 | CASSYFRPSNQPQHF
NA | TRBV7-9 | CASTQLAGGSDTQYF
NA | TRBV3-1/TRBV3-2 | CASSQGQGYTEAFF
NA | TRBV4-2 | CASSQDSGVYEQYF
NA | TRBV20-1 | CSASRQLREFGYTF